The 4 T cell receptor beta chains listed next were all sequenced from one sample in a study of T cell repertoires in cytomegalovirus infection. One entry per CDR3 protein results from TCRdb running MiXCR on the reads. The data hold around 360,000 distinct CDR3 sequences, with approximately 30% observed a single time. Their target antigens are unknown. The specimen was cultured PBMCs, collected from culture after CMV antigen stimulation. The receptors were gathered from a human donor in good health (CMV status not recorded). Some clones in this sample may be carry-over from other donors' samples.

The V gene is TRBV13, the J gene TRBJ2-1; no reliable D call. The CDR3 loop spans 15 amino acids. V was shortened by 4 bases and J by 0 bases, with 10 bases between the two germline ends. From germline, CDR1 is PRHDT and CDR2 FYEKMQ (reference sequence). CDR3 sequence (DNA): TGTGCCAGCAGCTATACTCAGAGCTCCTACAATGAGCAGTTCTTC. This gives the protein CASSYTQSSYNEQFF. The full variable domain, in which reference TRBV13 and TRBJ2-1 provide the parts outside the CDR3, is AAGVIQSPRHLIKEKRETATLKCYPIPRHDTVYWYQQGPGQDPQFLISFYEKMQSDKGSIPDRFSAQQFSDYHSELNMSSLELGDSALYFCASSYTQSSYNEQFFGPGTRLTVL.

The chain couples TRBV6-2 or TRBV6-3 to TRBJ2-7; the D call may be TRBD1 or TRBD2 (5 bases each). V lost 1 base, J lost 0 bases, and 7 bases lay in between. CDR3 size: 14 residues. CDR1 is MNHEY, CDR2 SVGEGT, per germline. CDR3 in amino acids: CASSYFGASYEQYF. The CDR3 DNA sequence: TGTGCCAGCAGTTACTTCGGGGCCTCCTACGAGCAGTACTTC.

This clonotype was observed a few times. V is TRBV7-2 and J is TRBJ2-3, with 8 nucleotides matching TRBD2. Germline V CDR1 and CDR2: SGHTA, FQGNSA. The CDR3 has 17 amino acids. J was trimmed by 5 bases and V by 4 bases; bases with no gene match: 14. CDR3: CASSSTWGLDAKDTQYF. CDR3 nucleotides: TGTGCCAGCAGCTCCACTTGGGGACTAGATGCCAAAGATACGCAGTATTTT. The full variable domain, with the rest looked up from reference TRBV7-2 and TRBJ2-3, is GAGVSQSPSNKVTEKGKDVELRCDPISGHTALYWYRQSLGQGLEFLIYFQGNSAPDKSGLPSDRFSAERTGGSVSTLTIQRTQQEDSAVYLCASSSTWGLDAKDTQYFGPGTRLTVL.

The chain is built from TRBV6-2 or TRBV6-3 and TRBJ1-1, with a tentative D call TRBD1 (6 bases). The germline gives CDR1 MNHEY, CDR2 SVGEGT. The CDR3 spans 13 residues. Trimming pared 4 bases from V and 8 bases from J, leaving 14 bases between. CDR3 loop: CASSWLLDREAFF. The CDR3 nucleotides are TGTGCCAGCAGTTGGCTCTTGGACAGAGAAGCTTTCTTT.